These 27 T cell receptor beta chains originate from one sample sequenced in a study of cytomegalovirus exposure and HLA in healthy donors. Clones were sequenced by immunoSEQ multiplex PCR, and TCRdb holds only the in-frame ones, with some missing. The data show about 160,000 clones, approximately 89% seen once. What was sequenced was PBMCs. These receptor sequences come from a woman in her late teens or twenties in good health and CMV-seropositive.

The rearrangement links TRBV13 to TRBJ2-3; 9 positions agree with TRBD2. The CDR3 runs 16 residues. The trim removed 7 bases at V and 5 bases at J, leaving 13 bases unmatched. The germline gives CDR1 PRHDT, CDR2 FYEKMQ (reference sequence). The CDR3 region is CASKLVRGRAVDTQYF. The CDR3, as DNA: TGTGCCAGCAAGCTGGTTCGCGGGAGGGCCGTAGATACGCAGTATTTT. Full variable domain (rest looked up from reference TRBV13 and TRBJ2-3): AAGVIQSPRHLIKEKRETATLKCYPIPRHDTVYWYQQGPGQDPQFLISFYEKMQSDKGSIPDRFSAQQFSDYHSELNMSSLELGDSALYFCASKLVRGRAVDTQYFGPGTRLTVL.

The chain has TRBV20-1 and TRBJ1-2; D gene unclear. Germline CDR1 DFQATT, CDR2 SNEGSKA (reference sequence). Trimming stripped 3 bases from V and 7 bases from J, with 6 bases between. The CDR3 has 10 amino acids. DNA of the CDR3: TGCAGTGCTAGTATTTCTGGCTACACCTTC. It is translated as CSASISGYTF.

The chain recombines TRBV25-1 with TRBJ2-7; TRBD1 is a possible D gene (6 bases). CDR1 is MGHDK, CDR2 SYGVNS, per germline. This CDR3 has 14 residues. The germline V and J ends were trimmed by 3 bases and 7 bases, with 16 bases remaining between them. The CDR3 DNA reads TGTGCCAGCAGTGATCCAGGGGTCTCTAGGGAGCAGTACTTC. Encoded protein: CASSDPGVSREQYF.

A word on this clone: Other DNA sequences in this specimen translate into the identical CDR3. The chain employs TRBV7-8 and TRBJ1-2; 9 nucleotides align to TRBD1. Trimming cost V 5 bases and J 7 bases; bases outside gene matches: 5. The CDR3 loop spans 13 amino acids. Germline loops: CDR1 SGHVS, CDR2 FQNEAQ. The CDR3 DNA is TGTGCCAGCAGCCCCAGGACAGGGGTTGGCTACACCTTC. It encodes CASSPRTGVGYTF.

The CDR3 spells CASRQGGEDSGNTIYF. The CDR3 bases are TGCGCCAGCAGGCAAGGGGGAGAAGACTCTGGAAACACCATATATTTT. The chain has TRBV5-1 and TRBJ1-3; D is perhaps TRBD1 (6 bases). Per the germline V gene, CDR1 is SGHRS and CDR2 is YFSETQ. The length of the CDR3 is 16 residues. Trimming pared 5 bases from V and 0 bases from J, leaving 15 bases between.

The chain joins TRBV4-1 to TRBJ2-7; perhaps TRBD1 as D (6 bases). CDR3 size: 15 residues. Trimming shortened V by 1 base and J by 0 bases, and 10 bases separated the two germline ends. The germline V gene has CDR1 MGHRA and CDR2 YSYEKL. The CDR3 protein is CASSQARGSSYEQYF. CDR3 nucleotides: TGCGCCAGCAGCCAAGCCAGGGGCAGCTCCTACGAGCAGTACTTC.

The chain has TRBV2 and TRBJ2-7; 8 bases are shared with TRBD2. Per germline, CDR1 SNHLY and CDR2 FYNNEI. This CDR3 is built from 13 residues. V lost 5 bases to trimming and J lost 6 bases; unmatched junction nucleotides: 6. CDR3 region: CASSSAGVSEQYF. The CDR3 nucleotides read TGTGCCAGCAGTTCAGCGGGAGTTTCCGAGCAGTACTTC.

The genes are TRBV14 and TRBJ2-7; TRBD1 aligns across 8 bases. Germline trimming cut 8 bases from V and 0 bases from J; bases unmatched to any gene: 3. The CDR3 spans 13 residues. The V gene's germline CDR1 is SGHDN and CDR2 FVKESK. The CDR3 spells CASGQGPSYEQYF. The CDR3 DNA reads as TGTGCCAGCGGACAGGGCCCCTCCTACGAGCAGTACTTC.

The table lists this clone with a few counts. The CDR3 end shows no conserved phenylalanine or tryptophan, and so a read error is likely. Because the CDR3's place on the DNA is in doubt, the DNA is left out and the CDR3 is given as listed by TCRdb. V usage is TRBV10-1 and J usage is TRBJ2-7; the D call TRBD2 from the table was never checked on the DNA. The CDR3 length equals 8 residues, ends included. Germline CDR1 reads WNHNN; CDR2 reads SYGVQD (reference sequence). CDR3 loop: CASSVTGS.

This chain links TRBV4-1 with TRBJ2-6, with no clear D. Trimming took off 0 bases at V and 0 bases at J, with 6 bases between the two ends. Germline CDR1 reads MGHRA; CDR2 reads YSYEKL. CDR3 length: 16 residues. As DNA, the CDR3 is TGCGCCAGCAGCCAAGATCGGTACTCTGGGGCCAACGTCCTGACTTTC. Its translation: CASSQDRYSGANVLTF.

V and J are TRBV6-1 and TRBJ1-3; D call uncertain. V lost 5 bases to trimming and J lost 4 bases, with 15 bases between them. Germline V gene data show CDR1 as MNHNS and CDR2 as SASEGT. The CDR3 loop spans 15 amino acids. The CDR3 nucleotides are TGTGCCAGCAGTCAAAACCCGACAAGGGGAAACACCATATATTTT. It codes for CASSQNPTRGNTIYF.

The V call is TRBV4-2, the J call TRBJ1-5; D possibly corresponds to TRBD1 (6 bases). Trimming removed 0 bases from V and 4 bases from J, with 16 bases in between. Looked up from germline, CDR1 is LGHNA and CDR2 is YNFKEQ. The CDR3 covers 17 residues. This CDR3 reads CASSQEGGEGANQPQHF. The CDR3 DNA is TGTGCCAGCAGCCAAGAAGGGGGGGAGGGCGCTAATCAGCCCCAGCATTTT.

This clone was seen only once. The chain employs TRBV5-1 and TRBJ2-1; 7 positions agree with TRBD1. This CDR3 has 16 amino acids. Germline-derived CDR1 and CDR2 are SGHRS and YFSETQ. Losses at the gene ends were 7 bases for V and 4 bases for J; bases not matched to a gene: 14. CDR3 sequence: CASVLNAGGTYNEQFF. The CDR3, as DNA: TGCGCCAGCGTTTTAAATGCAGGGGGAACTTACAATGAGCAGTTCTTC.

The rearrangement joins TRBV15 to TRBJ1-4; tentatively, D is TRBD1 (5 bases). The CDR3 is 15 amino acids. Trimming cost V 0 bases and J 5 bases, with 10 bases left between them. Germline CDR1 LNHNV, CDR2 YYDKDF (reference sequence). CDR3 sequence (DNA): TGTGCCACCAGCAGAGATCTCAGGGCGAATGAAAAACTGTTTTTT. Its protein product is CATSRDLRANEKLFF.

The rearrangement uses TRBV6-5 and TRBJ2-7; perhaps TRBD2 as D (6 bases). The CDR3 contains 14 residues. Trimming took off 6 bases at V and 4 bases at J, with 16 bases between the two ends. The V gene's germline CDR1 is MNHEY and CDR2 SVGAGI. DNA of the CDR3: TGTGCCAGCAGACAAATAGCGGTTGGATACGAGCAGTACTTC. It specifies CASRQIAVGYEQYF.

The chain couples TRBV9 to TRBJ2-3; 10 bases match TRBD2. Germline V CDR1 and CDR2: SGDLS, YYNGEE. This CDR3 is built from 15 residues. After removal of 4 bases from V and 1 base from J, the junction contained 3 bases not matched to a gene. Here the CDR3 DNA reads TGTGCCAGCAGCCTCGGGACTAGCGGCACAGATACGCAGTATTTT. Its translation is CASSLGTSGTDTQYF.

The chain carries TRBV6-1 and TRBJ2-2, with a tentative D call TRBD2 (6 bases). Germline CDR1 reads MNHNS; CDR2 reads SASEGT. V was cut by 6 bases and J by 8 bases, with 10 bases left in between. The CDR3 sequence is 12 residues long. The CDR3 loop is CASRELAGELFF. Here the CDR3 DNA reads TGTGCCAGCAGAGAACTAGCTGGGGAGCTGTTTTTT.

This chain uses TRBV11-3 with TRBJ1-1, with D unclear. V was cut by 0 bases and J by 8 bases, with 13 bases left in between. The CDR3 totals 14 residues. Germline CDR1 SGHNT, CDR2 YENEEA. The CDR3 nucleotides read TGTGCCAGCAGCTTAGAATATGAGGGCGTAGAAGCTTTCTTT. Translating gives CASSLEYEGVEAFF.

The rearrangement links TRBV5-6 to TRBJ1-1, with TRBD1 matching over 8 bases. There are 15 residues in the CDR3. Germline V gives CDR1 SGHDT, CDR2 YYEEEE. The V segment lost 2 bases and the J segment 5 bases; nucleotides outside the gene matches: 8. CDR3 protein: CASSLDGQGITEAFF. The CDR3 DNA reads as TGTGCCAGCAGCTTAGACGGACAGGGAATTACTGAAGCTTTCTTT.

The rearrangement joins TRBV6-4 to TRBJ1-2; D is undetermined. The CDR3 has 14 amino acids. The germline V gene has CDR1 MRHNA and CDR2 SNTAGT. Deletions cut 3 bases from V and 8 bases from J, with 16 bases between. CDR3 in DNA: TGTGCCAGCAGTGATAGCCCCGGGATAGAGGGCTACACCTTC. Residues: CASSDSPGIEGYTF.

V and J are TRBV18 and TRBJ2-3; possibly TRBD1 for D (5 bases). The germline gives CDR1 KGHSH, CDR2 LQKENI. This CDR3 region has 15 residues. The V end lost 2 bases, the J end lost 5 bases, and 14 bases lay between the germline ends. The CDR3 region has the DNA TGTGCCAGCTCACCAGAAGGGGCGCAAGGAGATACGCAGTATTTT. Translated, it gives CASSPEGAQGDTQYF.

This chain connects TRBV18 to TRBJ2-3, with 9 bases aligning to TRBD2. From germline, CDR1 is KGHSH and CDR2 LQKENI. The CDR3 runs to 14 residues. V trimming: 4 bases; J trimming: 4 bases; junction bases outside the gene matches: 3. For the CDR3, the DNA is TGTGCCAGCTCACAGGGACTAGCCCCAGATACGCAGTATTTT. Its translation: CASSQGLAPDTQYF.

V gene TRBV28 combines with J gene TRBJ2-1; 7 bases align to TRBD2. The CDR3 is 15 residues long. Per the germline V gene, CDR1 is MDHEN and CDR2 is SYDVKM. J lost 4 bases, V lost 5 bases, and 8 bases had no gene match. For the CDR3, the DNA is TGTGCCAGCAGTCCCGTGGGGGAGGGGTACAATGAGCAGTTCTTC. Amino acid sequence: CASSPVGEGYNEQFF. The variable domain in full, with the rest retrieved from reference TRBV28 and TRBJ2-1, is DVKVTQSSRYLVKRTGEKVFLECVQDMDHENMFWYRQDPGLGLRLIYFSYDVKMKEKGDIPEGYSVSREKKERFSLILESASTNQTSMYLCASSPVGEGYNEQFFGPGTRLTVL.

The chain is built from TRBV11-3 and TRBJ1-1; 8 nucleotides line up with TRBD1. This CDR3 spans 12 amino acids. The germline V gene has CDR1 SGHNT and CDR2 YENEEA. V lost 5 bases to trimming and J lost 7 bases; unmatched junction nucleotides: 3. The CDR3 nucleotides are TGTGCCAGCAGCCTCGGGACAGGTGAAGCTTTCTTT. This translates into CASSLGTGEAFF. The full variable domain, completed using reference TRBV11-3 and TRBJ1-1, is EAGVVQSPRYKIIEKKQPVAFWCNPISGHNTLYWYLQNLGQGPELLIRYENEEAVDDSQLPKDRFSAERLKGVDSTLKIQPAELGDSAVYLCASSLGTGEAFFGQGTRLTVV.

Here the CDR3 reads CAWIRRSSGNTIYF. In nucleotides, the CDR3 is TGTGCCTGGATTCGTCGGAGCTCTGGAAACACCATATATTTT. The chain carries TRBV30 and TRBJ1-3; no firm D call. The V gene's germline CDR1 is GTSNPN and CDR2 SVGIG (reference sequence). This CDR3 is built from 14 residues. Trimming removed 4 bases from V and 0 bases from J, with 10 bases in between.

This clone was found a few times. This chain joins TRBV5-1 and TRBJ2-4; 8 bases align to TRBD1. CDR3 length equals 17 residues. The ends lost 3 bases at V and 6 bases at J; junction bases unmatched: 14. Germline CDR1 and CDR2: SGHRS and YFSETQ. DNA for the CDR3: TGCGCCAGCAGCTCCGCGGGACGGACAGGGAGTATAAACATTCAGTACTTC. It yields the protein CASSSAGRTGSINIQYF.

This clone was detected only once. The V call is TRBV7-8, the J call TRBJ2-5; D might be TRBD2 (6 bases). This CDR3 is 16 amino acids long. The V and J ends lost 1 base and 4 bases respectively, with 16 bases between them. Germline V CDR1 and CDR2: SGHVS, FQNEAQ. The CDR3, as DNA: TGTGCCAGCAGCTTAGTAGGTAGCGGATTGAGAGAGACCCAGTACTTC. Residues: CASSLVGSGLRETQYF.